Presented here are 28 T cell receptor beta chains from one specimen sequenced in a study of blood T cell repertoires in COVID-19. TCRdb keeps only in-frame clones here, not all; method: immunoSEQ multiplex PCR. The table shows under 150,000 clones, with roughly four fifths occurring only once. Sequenced material: peripheral blood. Source of these receptors: a man aged 35-49 years with active or convalescent COVID-19.

V gene TRBV6-5 combines with J gene TRBJ2-7, with 9 bases lining up with TRBD1. V lost 6 bases and J lost 3; bases outside the gene matches: 9. The CDR3 runs to 15 residues. Germline loops: CDR1 MNHEY, CDR2 SVGAGI. The CDR3 is CASSNGQGRGYEQYF. The CDR3 DNA is TGTGCCAGCAGCAACGGACAGGGGCGAGGCTACGAGCAGTACTTC.

This clone appeared once. Other DNA sequences from this sample encode an identical CDR3 as well. V is TRBV6-4 and J is TRBJ2-3; 9 bases align to TRBD2. The CDR3 has 16 residues. V lost 0 bases to trimming and J lost 0 bases; unmatched junction nucleotides: 1. Per germline, CDR1 MRHNA and CDR2 SNTAGT. The CDR3: CASSDSAGGSTDTQYF. The CDR3 DNA is TGTGCCAGCAGTGACTCAGCGGGGGGAAGCACAGATACGCAGTATTTT.

The count of this clone is one. The chain links TRBV5-8 to TRBJ2-1, with a tentative D call TRBD2 (6 bases). The CDR3 loop spans 16 amino acids. Germline CDR1 is SGHTS and CDR2 is YDEGEE. Between the trimmed V and J ends, which lost 4 bases and 3 bases, there was a span of 17 bases. Written as DNA, the CDR3 is TGTGCCAGCAGCCGCCTTCCGGGACTTAACTACAATGAGCAGTTCTTC. This encodes CASSRLPGLNYNEQFF.

The chain has TRBV6-5 and TRBJ2-5; D might be TRBD1 (6 bases). Germline values: CDR1 MNHEY, CDR2 SVGAGI. The CDR3 length is 16 residues. V was clipped by 0 bases and J by 1 base, with 12 bases between them. The CDR3 DNA follows: TGTGCCAGCAGTTACTCAGGACAGTTTTTCCAAGAGACCCAGTACTTC. Translating it yields CASSYSGQFFQETQYF.

The chain has TRBV30 and TRBJ2-2, with 7 nucleotides matching TRBD2. Germline trimming cut 3 bases from V and 1 base from J; bases unmatched to any gene: 5. CDR1 GTSNPN and CDR2 SVGIG come from the germline V gene (reference sequence). The CDR3 runs 15 residues. The CDR3 bases are TGTGCCTGGAGGTTGCAGCGGGGGAACACCGGGGAGCTGTTTTTT. Protein product: CAWRLQRGNTGELFF.

V usage is TRBV7-9 and J usage is TRBJ2-3; tentative D call: TRBD2 (7 bases). From germline, CDR1 is SEHNR and CDR2 FQNEAQ (reference sequence). The germline V and J ends were trimmed by 0 bases and 5 bases, with 15 bases remaining between them. This CDR3 has 16 residues. Here the CDR3 reads CASSLAGGPQVDTQYF. The DNA for the CDR3 is TGTGCCAGCAGCTTAGCGGGGGGGCCTCAAGTAGATACGCAGTATTTT.

V is TRBV5-1 and J is TRBJ2-7, with TRBD1 identical over 9 bases. Germline V gives CDR1 SGHRS, CDR2 YFSETQ. J lost 9 bases, V lost 4 bases, and 8 bases had no gene match. The CDR3 length is 13 residues. This chain's CDR3 is CASSEGQGSRQYF. In DNA, the CDR3 is TGCGCCAGCAGCGAGGGACAGGGTAGTCGGCAGTACTTC.

This chain joins TRBV5-1 and TRBJ1-2, with D possibly matching TRBD1 (5 bases). The germline V gene has CDR1 SGHRS and CDR2 YFSETQ. CDR3 size: 14 residues. Trimming removed 4 bases from V and 4 bases from J, with 14 bases in between. For the CDR3, the DNA is TGCGCCAGCAGCCCCGCAGGGTATCGCTATGGCTACACCTTC. Its protein is CASSPAGYRYGYTF. Full variable domain (missing parts from reference TRBV5-1 and TRBJ1-2): KAGVTQTPRYLIKTRGQQVTLSCSPISGHRSVSWYQQTPGQGLQFLFEYFSETQRNKGNFPGRFSGRQFSNSRSEMNVSTLELGDSALYLCASSPAGYRYGYTFGSGTRLTVV.

This clone was seen a few times. V gene TRBV10-1 combines with J gene TRBJ2-7; TRBD2 agrees at 9 bases. The J segment lost 2 bases and the V segment lost 2 bases, leaving 7 bases of the junction unmatched. The CDR3 length is 16 residues. Germline V gene sequence: CDR1 WNHNN, CDR2 SYGVQD (reference sequence). The CDR3 DNA is TGCGCCAGCAGTGAGACCCCGAGCGGGGGGACCTACGAGCAGTACTTC. This translates into CASSETPSGGTYEQYF.

This chain links TRBV11-2 with TRBJ2-5, with 9 bases fitting TRBD2. The germline V gene encodes CDR1 SGHAT and CDR2 FQNNGV. This CDR3 has 17 residues. V shed 5 bases, J shed 4 bases, and the junction held 14 bases outside the gene matches. CDR3 bases: TGTGCCAGCAGCCCCGGGTTGGCGGGGGGGCCCTCAGAGACCCAGTACTTC. This sequence encodes CASSPGLAGGPSETQYF.

V gene TRBV19 combines with J gene TRBJ2-4; 9 positions agree with TRBD1. CDR3 length: 15 residues. Germline V gene data show CDR1 as LNHDA and CDR2 as SQIVND (reference sequence). J lost 6 bases, V lost 8 bases, and 11 bases had no gene match. CDR3 coding DNA: TGTGCCAGTCAAACCGGGACAGGGCGGGGAAACATTCAGTACTTC. Its protein is CASQTGTGRGNIQYF.

The CDR3 nucleotides read TGTGCCAGCAGCTCTTACTATGGCTACACCTTC. Residues: CASSSYYGYTF. The V gene is TRBV28, the J gene TRBJ1-2; D ambiguous. Trimming cost V 6 bases and J 3 bases, with 5 bases left between them. The CDR3 totals 11 residues. Germline assignment: CDR1 MDHEN and CDR2 SYDVKM.

The rearrangement links TRBV2 to TRBJ2-7; 7 nucleotides align to TRBD2. The germline V gene has CDR1 SNHLY and CDR2 FYNNEI. This CDR3 is built from 14 residues. V lost 4 bases to trimming and J lost 5 bases; unmatched junction nucleotides: 8. The chain's CDR3 is CASSVNGGRDEQYF. CDR3 coding DNA: TGTGCCAGCAGTGTAAACGGGGGGAGGGACGAGCAGTACTTC.

This chain uses TRBV5-4 with TRBJ2-4; D gene unclear. CDR1 SGHNT and CDR2 YYREEE come from the germline V gene (reference sequence). The germline V and J ends were trimmed by 0 bases and 3 bases, with 7 bases remaining between them. The CDR3 consists of 14 residues. CDR3 sequence (DNA): TGTGCCAGCAGCTTGGGGCAGAACAAAAACATTCAGTACTTC. Amino acid sequence: CASSLGQNKNIQYF.

CDR3 coding DNA: TGTGCCAGCACGGACGGGATGAACACCGGGGAGCTGTTTTTT. It translates to CASTDGMNTGELFF. The chain recombines TRBV6-5 with TRBJ2-2, with D possibly TRBD2 on 5 matching bases. Germline values: CDR1 MNHEY, CDR2 SVGAGI. This CDR3 comprises 14 residues. Trimming stripped 7 bases from V and 1 base from J, with 10 bases between.

V gene TRBV11-2 combines with J gene TRBJ2-5; D ambiguous. The CDR3 spans 12 residues. With 4 bases removed from V and 1 base from J, the gap between germline ends came to 4 bases. Germline CDR1 SGHAT, CDR2 FQNNGV. The DNA of the CDR3 is TGTGCCAGCAGCTCAGGCCAAGAGACCCAGTACTTC. Amino acid sequence: CASSSGQETQYF.

This clone was observed once. The rearrangement links TRBV7-2 to TRBJ2-1, with D uncertain. This CDR3 spans 15 amino acids. Germline V lookup: CDR1 SGHTA, CDR2 FQGNSA. The V gene lost 5 bases and the J gene lost 4 bases, with 15 bases spanning the gap. CDR3 DNA: TGTGCCAGCAGCACCCGGTGGGCTTCGTACAATGAGCAGTTCTTC. This sequence encodes CASSTRWASYNEQFF.

V is TRBV18 and J is TRBJ1-2; 7 nucleotides match TRBD1. Germline CDR1 and CDR2: KGHSH and LQKENI. J lost 5 bases, V lost 5 bases, and 11 bases had no gene match. This CDR3 has 15 amino acids. The CDR3 DNA reads as TGTGCCAGCTCAGCTCGGACAGGCCTTGGTTATGGCTACACCTTC. Amino acid sequence: CASSARTGLGYGYTF.

The chain joins TRBV5-8 to TRBJ2-7; D is possibly TRBD2 (5 bases). CDR3 length: 12 amino acids. Germline assignment: CDR1 SGHTS and CDR2 YDEGEE. V gave up 4 bases and J gave up 5 bases, with 10 bases separating them. The CDR3 reads CASSTGLNEQYF. CDR3 coding DNA: TGTGCCAGCAGCACCGGACTTAACGAGCAGTACTTC.

The V call is TRBV27, the J call TRBJ1-5; a possible D gene is TRBD1 (6 bases). V dropped 5 bases and J dropped 4 bases, with 18 bases sitting between them. The germline V gene encodes CDR1 MNHEY and CDR2 SMNVEV (reference sequence). The CDR3 extends over 16 amino acids. CDR3 DNA: TGTGCCAGCAGTCCCCGAGGGGGGGCGAGTAATCAGCCCCAGCATTTT. Encoded protein: CASSPRGGASNQPQHF.

The chain has TRBV7-2 and TRBJ1-2, with D hard to call. The CDR3 runs to 14 residues. Germline CDR1 is SGHTA and CDR2 is FQGNSA. V dropped 3 bases and J dropped 2 bases, with 10 bases sitting between them. CDR3: CASSFPSPNYGYTF. CDR3 nucleotides: TGTGCCAGCAGCTTCCCGAGCCCCAACTATGGCTACACCTTC.

The chain couples TRBV5-8 to TRBJ1-2; 9 bases agree with TRBD1. Germline V CDR1 and CDR2: SGHTS, YDEGEE. The CDR3 contains 16 residues. The V and J ends lost 0 bases and 8 bases, in that order; junction bases with no gene match: 11. The CDR3 nucleotides read TGTGCCAGCAGCTTGGTAACCTTGACAGGGGGAGACGGCTACACCTTC. Encoded protein: CASSLVTLTGGDGYTF.

The V gene is TRBV29-1, the J gene TRBJ2-7; 7 nucleotides line up with TRBD2. CDR1 is SQVTM, CDR2 ANQGSEA, per germline. The CDR3 runs 12 residues. Trimming at V came to 5 bases and at J to 6 bases, leaving 7 bases not matched to a gene. CDR3 region: CSVLMSGAEQYF. The CDR3 nucleotides read TGCAGCGTTCTCATGAGCGGGGCCGAGCAGTACTTC.

This chain connects TRBV7-8 to TRBJ1-1; no clear D. The germline V gene encodes CDR1 SGHVS and CDR2 FQNEAQ. V was cut by 5 bases and J by 0 bases, with 7 bases left in between. CDR3 length: 13 amino acids. The CDR3 loop reads CASSPKMNTEAFF. The CDR3 DNA reads TGTGCCAGCAGCCCAAAAATGAACACTGAAGCTTTCTTT.

The J gene is TRBJ1-2, the V gene TRBV19; 7 bases agree with TRBD1. J was trimmed by 5 bases and V by 7 bases; bases with no gene match: 4. Germline V gene sequence: CDR1 LNHDA, CDR2 SQIVND (reference sequence). This CDR3 region has 12 residues. The CDR3 sequence: CASTDREYGYTF. In DNA form, the CDR3 reads TGTGCCAGTACAGACAGGGAATATGGCTACACCTTC.

The chain uses TRBV6-1 and TRBJ1-6; D not resolved. Trimming removed 2 bases from V and 9 bases from J, with 11 bases in between. The CDR3 totals 14 residues. Germline V gene lookup returns CDR1 MNHNS and CDR2 SASEGT. The CDR3 spells CASSELGSGSPLHF. The CDR3 DNA follows: TGTGCCAGCAGTGAATTGGGGAGCGGTTCACCCCTCCACTTT.

The chain carries TRBV3-1 (or the pseudogene TRBV3-2) and TRBJ2-5; 8 nucleotides agree with TRBD1. Germline lookup yields CDR1 LGHDT and CDR2 YNNKEL (reference sequence). This CDR3 is 16 amino acids long. After removal of 1 base from V and 5 bases from J, the junction contained 9 bases not matched to a gene. The CDR3 DNA follows: TGTGCCAGCAGCCAAGTCTTACAGGGGGTTCAGGAGACCCAGTACTTC. Its protein product is CASSQVLQGVQETQYF.

The genes are TRBV10-3 and TRBJ2-1; TRBD1 matches 9 bases. With 7 bases clipped from V and 1 base from J, the junction kept 5 bases outside the gene matches. CDR3 length: 15 residues. Germline CDR1 is ENHRY and CDR2 is SYGVKD. Here the CDR3 DNA reads TGTGCCATCAACCAGGACAGGGGTTCCTACAATGAGCAGTTCTTC. It codes for CAINQDRGSYNEQFF.